The T cell receptor beta chain described here comes from a study of blood T cell repertoires in COVID-19. Looking at the study overall: Both acute and convalescent COVID-19 samples were obtained from the United States, Italy and Spain.

Original processing methods: Amplification from reference gene primers served as the basis for estimated nucleated cell counts. TCRdb's copy holds only in-frame clones and misses some; the assay was immunoSEQ multiplex PCR. That table furnishes V, J and clone size, whereas the DNA furnished D and trimming. Of some 120,000 clones detected, roughly 83% appear once; the ten largest clones hold 0.7% to 1%. Trimming removed 2 bases at V and 4 bases at J, with 14 bases between. Germline lookup yields CDR1 LGHDT and CDR2 YNNKEL (reference sequence). This CDR3 contains 15 residues. The TCR originated in a woman in her seventies with acute or convalescent COVID-19. The chain has TRBV3-1 (or the pseudogene TRBV3-2) and TRBJ1-2, with D possibly matching TRBD1 (6 bases). The sequenced sample was peripheral blood. CDR3 region: CASSQTGNPAYGYTF. CDR3 sequence (DNA): TGTGCCAGCAGCCAAACAGGGAACCCGGCCTATGGCTACACCTTC.